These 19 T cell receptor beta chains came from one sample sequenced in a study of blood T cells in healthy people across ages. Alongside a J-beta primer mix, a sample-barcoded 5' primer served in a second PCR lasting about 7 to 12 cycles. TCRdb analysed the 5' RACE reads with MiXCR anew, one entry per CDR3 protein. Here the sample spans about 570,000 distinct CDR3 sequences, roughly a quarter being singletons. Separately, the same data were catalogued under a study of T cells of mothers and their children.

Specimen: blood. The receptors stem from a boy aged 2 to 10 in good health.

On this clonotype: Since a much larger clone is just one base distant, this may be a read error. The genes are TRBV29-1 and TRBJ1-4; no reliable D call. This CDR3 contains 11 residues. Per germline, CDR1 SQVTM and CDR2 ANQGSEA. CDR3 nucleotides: TGCAGCGTTGATTCTGCTGAAAACCTGTTTTTT. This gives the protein CSVDSAENLFF.

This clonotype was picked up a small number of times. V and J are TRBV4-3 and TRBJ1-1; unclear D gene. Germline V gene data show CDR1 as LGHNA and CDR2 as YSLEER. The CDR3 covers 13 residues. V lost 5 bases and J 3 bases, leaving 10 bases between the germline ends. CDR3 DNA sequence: TGCGCCAGCAGCACCAAGACGTACACTGAAGCTTTCTTT. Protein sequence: CASSTKTYTEAFF.

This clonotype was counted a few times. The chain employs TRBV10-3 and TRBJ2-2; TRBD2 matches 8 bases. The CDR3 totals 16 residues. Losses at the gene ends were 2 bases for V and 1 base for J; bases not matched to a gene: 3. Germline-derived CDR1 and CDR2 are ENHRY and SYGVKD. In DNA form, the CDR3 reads TGTGCCATCAGTGAGAGCGGGGGAGAGAACACCGGGGAGCTGTTTTTT. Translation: CAISESGGENTGELFF.

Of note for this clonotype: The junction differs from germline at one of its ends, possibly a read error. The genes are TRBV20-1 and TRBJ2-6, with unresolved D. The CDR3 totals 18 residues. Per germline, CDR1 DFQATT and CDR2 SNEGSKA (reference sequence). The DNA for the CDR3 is TGCAGTGCCAGAGGCCGGGCAGGTGATTCCTCTGGGGCCAACGTCCTGACTTTC. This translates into CSARGRAGDSSGANVLTF.

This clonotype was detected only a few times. This CDR3 is CASSTSGVQPQHF. For the CDR3, the DNA is TGTGCCAGTAGTACTTCAGGGGTCCAGCCCCAGCATTTT. This chain joins TRBV19 and TRBJ1-5, with TRBD1 as a possible D gene (6 bases). The germline V and J ends were trimmed by 4 bases and 7 bases, with 11 bases remaining between them. The CDR3 sequence is 13 residues long. The germline V gene has CDR1 LNHDA and CDR2 SQIVND (reference sequence).

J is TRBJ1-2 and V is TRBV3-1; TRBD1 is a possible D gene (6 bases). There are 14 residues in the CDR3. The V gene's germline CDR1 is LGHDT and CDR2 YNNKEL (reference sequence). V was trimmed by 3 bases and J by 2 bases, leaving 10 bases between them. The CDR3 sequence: CASSQQGSNYGYTF. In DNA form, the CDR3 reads TGTGCCAGCAGCCAGCAGGGGTCGAACTATGGCTACACCTTC.

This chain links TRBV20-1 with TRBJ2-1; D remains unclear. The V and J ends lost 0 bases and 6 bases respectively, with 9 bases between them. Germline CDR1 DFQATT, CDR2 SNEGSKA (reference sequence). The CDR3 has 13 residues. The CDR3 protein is CSARDNLPNEQFF. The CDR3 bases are TGCAGTGCTAGAGATAACCTACCCAATGAGCAGTTCTTC.

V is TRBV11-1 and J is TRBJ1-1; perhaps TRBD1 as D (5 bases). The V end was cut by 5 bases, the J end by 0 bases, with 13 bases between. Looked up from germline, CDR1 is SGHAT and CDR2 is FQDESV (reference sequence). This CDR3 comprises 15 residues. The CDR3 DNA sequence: TGTGCCAGCAGCACGACAGATCTAATGAACACTGAAGCTTTCTTT. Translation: CASSTTDLMNTEAFF.

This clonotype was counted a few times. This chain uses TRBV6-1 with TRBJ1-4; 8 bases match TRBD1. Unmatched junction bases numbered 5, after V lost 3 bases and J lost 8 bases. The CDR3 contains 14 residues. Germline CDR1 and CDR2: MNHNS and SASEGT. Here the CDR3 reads CASSERQGYEKLFF. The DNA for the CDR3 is TGTGCCAGCAGTGAGAGACAGGGGTACGAAAAACTGTTTTTT.

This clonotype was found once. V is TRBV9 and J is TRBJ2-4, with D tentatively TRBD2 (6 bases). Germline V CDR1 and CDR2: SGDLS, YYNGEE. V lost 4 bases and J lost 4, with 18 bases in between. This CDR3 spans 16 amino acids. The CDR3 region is CASSYTWGDGKNIQYF. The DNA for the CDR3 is TGTGCCAGCAGCTATACTTGGGGGGACGGAAAAAACATTCAGTACTTC. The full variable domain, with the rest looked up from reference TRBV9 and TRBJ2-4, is DSGVTQTPKHLITATGQRVTLRCSPRSGDLSVYWYQQSLDQGLQFLIQYYNGEERAKGNILERFSAQQFPDLHSELNLSSLELGDSALYFCASSYTWGDGKNIQYFGAGTRLSVL.

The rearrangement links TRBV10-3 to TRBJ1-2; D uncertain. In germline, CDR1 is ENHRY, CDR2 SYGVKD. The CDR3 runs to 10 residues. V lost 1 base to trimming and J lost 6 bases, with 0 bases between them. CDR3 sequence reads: CAISEYGYTF. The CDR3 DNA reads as TGTGCCATCAGTGAGTATGGCTACACCTTC.

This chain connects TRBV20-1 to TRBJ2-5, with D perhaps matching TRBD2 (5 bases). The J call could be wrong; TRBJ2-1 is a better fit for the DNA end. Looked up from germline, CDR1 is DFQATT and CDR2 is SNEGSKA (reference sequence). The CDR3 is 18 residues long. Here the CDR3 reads CSARVSPNRLPRDNEQFF. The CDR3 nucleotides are TGCAGTGCTAGAGTTTCTCCCAACCGCCTACCGAGGGACAATGAGCAGTTCTTC.

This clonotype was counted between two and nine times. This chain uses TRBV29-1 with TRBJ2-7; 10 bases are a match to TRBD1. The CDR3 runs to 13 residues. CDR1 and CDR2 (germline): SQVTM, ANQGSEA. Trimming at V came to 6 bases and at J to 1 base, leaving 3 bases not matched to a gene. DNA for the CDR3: TGCAGCGTCCTGGACAGGGGGTCCTACGAGCAGTACTTC. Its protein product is CSVLDRGSYEQYF.

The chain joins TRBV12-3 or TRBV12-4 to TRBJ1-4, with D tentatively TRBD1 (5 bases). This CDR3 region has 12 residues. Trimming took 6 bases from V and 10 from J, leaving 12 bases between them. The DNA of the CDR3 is TGTGCCAGCAGGAAACCCGGGGGAAAACTGTTTTTT. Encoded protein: CASRKPGGKLFF.

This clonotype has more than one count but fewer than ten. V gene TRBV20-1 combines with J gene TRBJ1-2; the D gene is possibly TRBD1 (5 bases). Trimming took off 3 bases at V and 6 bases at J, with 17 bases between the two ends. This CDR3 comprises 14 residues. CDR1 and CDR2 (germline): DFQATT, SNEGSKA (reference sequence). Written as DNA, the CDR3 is TGCAGTGCTAGGGAGGGGTCGCAGAGCCATGGCTACACCTTC. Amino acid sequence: CSAREGSQSHGYTF.

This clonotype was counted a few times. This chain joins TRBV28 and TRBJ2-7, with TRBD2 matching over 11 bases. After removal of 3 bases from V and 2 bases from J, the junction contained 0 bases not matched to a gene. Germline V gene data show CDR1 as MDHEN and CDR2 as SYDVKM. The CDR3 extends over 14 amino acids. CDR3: CASSFSGRAYEQYF. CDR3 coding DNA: TGTGCCAGCAGTTTTAGCGGGAGGGCCTACGAGCAGTACTTC.

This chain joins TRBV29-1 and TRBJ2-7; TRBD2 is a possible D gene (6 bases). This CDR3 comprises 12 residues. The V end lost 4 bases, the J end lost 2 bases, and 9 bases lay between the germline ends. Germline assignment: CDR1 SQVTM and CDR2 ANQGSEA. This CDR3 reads CSVVGLTYEQYF. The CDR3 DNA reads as TGCAGCGTTGTCGGACTAACCTACGAGCAGTACTTC.

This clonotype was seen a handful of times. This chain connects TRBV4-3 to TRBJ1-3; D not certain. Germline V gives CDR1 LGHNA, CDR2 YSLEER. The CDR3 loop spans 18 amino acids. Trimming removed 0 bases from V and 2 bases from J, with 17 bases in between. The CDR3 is CASSQDLRPLVAGNTIYF. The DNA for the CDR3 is TGCGCCAGCAGCCAAGATCTCCGACCCCTTGTCGCTGGAAACACCATATATTTT.

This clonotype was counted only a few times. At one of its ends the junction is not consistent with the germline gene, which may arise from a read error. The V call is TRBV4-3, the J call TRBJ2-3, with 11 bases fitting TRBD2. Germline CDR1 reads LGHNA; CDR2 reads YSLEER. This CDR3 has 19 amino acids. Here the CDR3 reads CASSQSRTSGRRSTDAQYF. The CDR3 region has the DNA TGCGCCAGCAGCCAGTCCCGGACTAGCGGGCGGCGGAGCACAGATGCGCAGTATTTT.